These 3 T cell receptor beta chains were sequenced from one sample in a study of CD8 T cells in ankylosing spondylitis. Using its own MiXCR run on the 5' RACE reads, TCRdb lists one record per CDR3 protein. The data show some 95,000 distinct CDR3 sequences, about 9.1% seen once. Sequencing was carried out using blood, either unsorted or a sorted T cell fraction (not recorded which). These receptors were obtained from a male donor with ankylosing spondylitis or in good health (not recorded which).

The DNA for the CDR3 is TGTGCCAGCTTAGCGGGGCACTCGGGGGAGACCCAGTACTTC. Translating gives CASLAGHSGETQYF. This sequence joins TRBV28 and TRBJ2-5; 8 bases align to TRBD2. After removal of 8 bases from V and 5 bases from J, the junction contained 10 bases not matched to a gene. CDR1 MDHEN and CDR2 SYDVKM come from the germline V gene. This CDR3 contains 14 residues.

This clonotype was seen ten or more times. The CDR3 nucleotides read TGTGCCAGCAGTTTATCGGGGAAGAACACCGGGGAGCTGTTTTTT. It codes for CASSLSGKNTGELFF. The chain uses TRBV12-3 or TRBV12-4 and TRBJ2-2; perhaps TRBD2 as D (5 bases). The V and J ends lost 2 bases and 1 base respectively, with 8 bases between them. The CDR3 extends over 15 amino acids.

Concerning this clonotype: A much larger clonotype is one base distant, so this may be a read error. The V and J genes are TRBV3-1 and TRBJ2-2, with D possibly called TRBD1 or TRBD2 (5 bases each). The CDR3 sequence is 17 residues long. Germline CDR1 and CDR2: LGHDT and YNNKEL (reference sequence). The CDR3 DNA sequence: TGTGCCTGCAGCCAGGGATACGGGGTAGAAACGTCCGGGGAGCTGTTTTTT. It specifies CACSQGYGVETSGELFF. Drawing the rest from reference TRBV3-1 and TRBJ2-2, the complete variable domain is DTAVSQTPKYLVTQMGNDKSIKCEQNLGHDTMYWYKQDSKKFLKIMFSYNNKELIINETVPNRFSPKSPDKAHLNLHINSLELGDSAVYFCACSQGYGVETSGELFFGEGSRLTVL.